What follows describes a single TCR beta chain. This entry is derived from a study of blood T cell repertoires in COVID-19. Whole-study context: Symptom resolution, clearance, or two negative PCRs marked the recovered donors of Cohort 3. Both acute and convalescent COVID-19 samples were obtained from the United States, Italy and Spain.

The data were produced by immunoSEQ multiplex PCR, yet TCRdb's version contains in-frame clones alone and is incomplete. The profile covers 300,000 to 450,000 clones, with around 87% appearing a single time and approximately 1.8% taken by the ten largest. The CDR3 runs 16 residues. J lost 2 bases, V lost 5 bases, and 6 bases had no gene match. Germline CDR1 reads LNHDA; CDR2 reads SQIVND (reference sequence). Sequencing was done on a sample of PBMCs or T cells enriched from blood (not recorded which). The chain is built from TRBV19 and TRBJ2-2; TRBD2 matches at 9 bases. This receptor was taken from a man in his forties in a cohort exposed to, infected with or recovered from COVID-19 (not recorded which). This chain's CDR3 is CASSLGGTSNTGELFF. The CDR3 DNA follows: TGTGCCAGTAGTCTCGGGGGGACTAGCAACACCGGGGAGCTGTTTTTT.